This T cell receptor (beta chain) was sequenced during a study of blood T cell repertoires in COVID-19. Study overall: The samples span acute and convalescent COVID-19 from the United States, Italy and Spain.

In the authors' workflow: Amplification of reference gene primers was used by the study to estimate nucleated cell counts. The method was immunoSEQ multiplex PCR; TCRdb's version includes in-frame clones alone and lacks a portion of them. For V, J and clone size, that table is used; D and trimming come from the DNA. The sample lists around 190,000 clones; approximately 84% were seen once. This CDR3 spans 15 amino acids. Trimming at V came to 3 bases and at J to 0 bases, leaving 3 bases not matched to a gene. CDR1 and CDR2 from the germline V gene are SGDLS and YYNGEE. Participants were aged about 18 to 95 years, lived in over 20 US areas, and enrolled virtually. Cohorts were determined from participant-reported clinical history.

The TCR was taken from a woman in her 30s who had recovered from COVID-19. Source material: PBMCs or T cells enriched from blood (not recorded which). The gene calls are TRBV9 and TRBJ2-1, with 7 bases identical to TRBD1. The CDR3 DNA is TGTGCCAGCAGCGACGGGACAGCCTCCTACAATGAGCAGTTCTTC. Translating it yields CASSDGTASYNEQFF.